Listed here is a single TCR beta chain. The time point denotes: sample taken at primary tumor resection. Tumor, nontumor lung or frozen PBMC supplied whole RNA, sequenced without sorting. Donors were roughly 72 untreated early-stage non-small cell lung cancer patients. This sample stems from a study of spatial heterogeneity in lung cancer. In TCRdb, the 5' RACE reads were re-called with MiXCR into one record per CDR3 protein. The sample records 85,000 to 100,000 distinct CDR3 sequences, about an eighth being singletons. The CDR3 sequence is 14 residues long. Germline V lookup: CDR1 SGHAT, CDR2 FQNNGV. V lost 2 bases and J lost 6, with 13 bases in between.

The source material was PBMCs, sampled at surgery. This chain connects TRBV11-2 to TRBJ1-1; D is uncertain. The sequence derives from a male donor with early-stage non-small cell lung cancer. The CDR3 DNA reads TGTGCCAGCAGCTTATTGTCCGGAGCCGCTGAAGCTTTCTTT. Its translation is CASSLLSGAAEAFF.